These T cell receptor beta chains were read from a single sample in a study of technical replicates of blood from a few donors. The protocol was immunoSEQ multiplex PCR, while the TCRdb copy is restricted to in-frame clones and leaves out a portion. The sample contains under 90,000 clones, 93% of which appear only once. Source material: T cells isolated from PBMCs. All receptors derive from a human donor in good health. CDR3s include the opening cysteine and the closing phenylalanine or tryptophan. A D gene is named only where the DNA matches it firmly.

CDR3aa,d_gene,v_gene
CSVDDRGQETQYF,TRBD1,TRBV29-1
CASRGLAGTGELFF,TRBD2,TRBV11-3
CASSELGRVKHGYTF,.,TRBV2
CASSLTRASPYGANVLTF,.,TRBV7-3
CASSQGGNTEAFF,.,TRBV7-3
CASSPGGAMGETQYF,TRBD2,TRBV27
CASSPYEGATEAFF,.,TRBV7-9
CASSLRAGTKSGDNSPLHF,.,TRBV7-6
CASSSLEGNTEAFF,.,TRBV25-1
CASSVAPKYNEQFF,.,TRBV28
CASSEIYYEQYF,.,TRBV6-1
CASSSTSRVSSSYEQYF,.,TRBV13
CASSAGQIYEQYF,.,TRBV19
CASSGGEGRRFTQYF,.,TRBV7-3
CSVEMRTGGPSYEQYF,TRBD1,TRBV29-1
CAISLRTGTNYGYTF,TRBD1,TRBV10-3
CASSEGQGALDTEAFF,TRBD1,TRBV6-1
CASSLGSRDRDNEQYF,TRBD1,TRBV5-1
CASSYSGEDNIQYF,.,TRBV6-5
CASSQDLQGRNSPLHF,.,TRBV4-1
CASSIIHGGVYEQYF,.,TRBV19
CASSAGTDLTEKQFF,TRBD1,TRBV10-1
CASSFRRRRDPNTGELFF,.,TRBV5-4
CASSLEGQGNGRAFF,.,TRBV5-1
CASSLGVSQGVNTEAFF,TRBD1,TRBV5-1
CASSYPPGQGFGGYTF,TRBD1,TRBV28
CASRPQGGSTEAFF,TRBD1,TRBV2
CASTTGGTGYYGYTF,TRBD1,TRBV5-1
CASAPWDRAYEQYF,TRBD1,TRBV19
CASSFATGTGKYEQYF,TRBD1,TRBV5-4
CASSLQGADGYTF,TRBD1,TRBV5-4
CASSSATGTYEQYF,.,TRBV19
CAISESPDSPLHF,.,TRBV10-3
CASSLGTSGRGEETQYF,TRBD2,TRBV7-9
CATSTGTGIYEQYF,TRBD1,TRBV15
CASSISRGQLGYTF,TRBD1,TRBV19
CASSVSGYEQFF,TRBD2,TRBV9
CASSLDPSSEAFF,.,TRBV5-1
CASATGAGVSYEQYF,.,TRBV7-3
CSVATASNQPQHF,.,TRBV29-1
CASNRDRGHTEAFF,TRBD1,TRBV6-5